The 27 T cell receptor beta chains given below trace back to one sample, sequenced in a study of T cell responses to AZD1222 COVID-19 vaccine. TCRdb keeps only in-frame clones here, not all; method: immunoSEQ multiplex PCR. The sample records roughly 150,000 clones, 90% to 95% being singletons. Source: peripheral blood, taken 28 days after the second AZD1222 dose. These receptors were collected from an adult who received the AZD1222 COVID-19 vaccine.

V usage is TRBV6-1 and J usage is TRBJ2-1, with unresolved D. The V end lost 1 base, the J end lost 1 base, and 8 bases lay between the germline ends. The CDR3 extends over 15 amino acids. Germline CDR1 and CDR2: MNHNS and SASEGT. DNA of the CDR3: TGTGCCAGCAGTGAAGGTGGCCCTTCCTACAATGAGCAGTTCTTC. This translates into CASSEGGPSYNEQFF.

The chain uses TRBV13 and TRBJ2-7; 9 nucleotides match TRBD1. This CDR3 has 15 amino acids. V gave up 5 bases and J gave up 2 bases; unmatched junction bases: 7. Germline assignment: CDR1 PRHDT and CDR2 FYEKMQ (reference sequence). The CDR3 nucleotides are TGTGCCAGCAGCCAAACAGGGGGCAGGACCTACGAGCAGTACTTC. It translates to CASSQTGGRTYEQYF.

J is TRBJ2-6 and V is TRBV28; 12 bases match TRBD2. The CDR3 covers 19 residues. Germline CDR1 is MDHEN and CDR2 is SYDVKM. The trim removed 6 bases at V and 0 bases at J, leaving 9 bases unmatched. CDR3 protein: CASRTLAGGGPSGANVLTF. CDR3 in DNA: TGTGCCAGCAGAACACTAGCGGGAGGCGGGCCCTCTGGGGCCAACGTCCTGACTTTC.

The rearrangement links TRBV3-1 (or the pseudogene TRBV3-2) to TRBJ1-5, with D possibly matching TRBD1 (5 bases). Germline-derived CDR1 and CDR2 are LGHDT and YNNKEL (reference sequence). The CDR3 has 15 residues. V was clipped by 0 bases and J by 6 bases, with 12 bases between them. In nucleotides, the CDR3 is TGTGCCAGCAGCCAAGATCTAGGGGCCGCTCAGCCCCAGCATTTT. The encoded protein is CASSQDLGAAQPQHF.

The chain carries TRBV7-8 and TRBJ2-7, with a weak D call TRBD1 (6 bases). The CDR3 has 13 amino acids. Trimming removed 5 bases at V and 7 bases at J, with 15 bases between. Germline V gene sequence: CDR1 SGHVS, CDR2 FQNEAQ. The CDR3: CASSHLQGVEQYF. The DNA of the CDR3 is TGTGCCAGCAGCCATTTACAGGGCGTAGAGCAGTACTTC. Variable domain in full (rest from reference TRBV7-8 and TRBJ2-7): GAGVSQSPRYKVAKRGQDVALRCDPISGHVSLFWYQQALGQGPEFLTYFQNEAQLDKSGLPSDRFFAERPEGSVSTLKIQRTQQEDSAVYLCASSHLQGVEQYFGPGTRLTVT.

As DNA, the CDR3 is TGTGCCAGCAGCCCAGGAGGCAGACAGCTACCTACGGAGCAGTACTTC. Translated, it gives CASSPGGRQLPTEQYF. This chain joins TRBV7-3 and TRBJ2-7; D possibly matches TRBD1 or TRBD2 (5 bases each). The CDR3 runs 16 residues. Germline-derived CDR1 and CDR2 are SGHTA and FQGTGA. V was shortened by 5 bases and J by 7 bases, with 24 bases between the two germline ends.

In its sample, this clone was seen a few times. The V call is TRBV28, the J call TRBJ1-2; 8 bases match TRBD1. CDR3 size: 16 residues. The germline CDR1 and CDR2 sequences are MDHEN and SYDVKM. Unmatched junction bases numbered 17, after V lost 4 bases and J lost 10 bases. DNA of the CDR3: TGTGCCAGCAGTTCCCCAAAGCAGGGGGCGGTTAATATCTACACCTTC. Its protein product is CASSSPKQGAVNIYTF.

The CDR3 nucleotides read TGTGCTAGTGGTTTGGTACGGTCAGGGTATGGAAACACCATATATTTT. It codes for CASGLVRSGYGNTIYF. This rearrangement joins TRBV12-5 to TRBJ1-3; tentatively, D is TRBD1 (5 bases). Trimming removed 0 bases at V and 3 bases at J, with 12 bases between. CDR3 length equals 16 residues. CDR1 is LGHNT, CDR2 FRNRAP, per germline. Complete variable domain (other parts from reference TRBV12-5 and TRBJ1-3): DARVTQTPRHKVTEMGQEVTMRCQPILGHNTVFWYRQTMMQGLELLAYFRNRAPLDDSGMPKDRFSAEMPDATLATLKIQPSEPRDSAVYFCASGLVRSGYGNTIYFGEGSWLTVV.

The chain couples TRBV30 to TRBJ2-1, with 14 bases lining up with TRBD2. Looked up from germline, CDR1 is GTSNPN and CDR2 is SVGIG (reference sequence). Trimming took 5 bases from V and 16 from J; bases not matched to a gene: 13. This CDR3 contains 14 residues. CDR3 in DNA: TGTGCCTGGGATCCGGGACTAGCGGGAGCGGGGCGTTTCTTC. As protein: CAWDPGLAGAGRFF.

The genes are TRBV28 and TRBJ2-3, with TRBD2 matching over 13 bases. Trimming cost V 3 bases and J 8 bases; bases outside gene matches: 2. The CDR3 consists of 14 residues. Germline V gene data show CDR1 as MDHEN and CDR2 as SYDVKM. The CDR3 sequence is CASSFGLAGVTQYF. In nucleotides, the CDR3 is TGTGCCAGCAGTTTCGGACTAGCGGGAGTTACGCAGTATTTT.

The chain recombines TRBV6-5 with TRBJ1-2, with D perhaps matching TRBD1 (5 bases). This CDR3 has 13 residues. The germline gives CDR1 MNHEY, CDR2 SVGAGI. With 6 bases removed from V and 4 bases from J, the gap between germline ends came to 12 bases. CDR3 sequence: CASRRDRGYGYTF. CDR3 nucleotides: TGTGCCAGCAGAAGGGACCGGGGCTATGGCTACACCTTC.

The chain carries TRBV9 and TRBJ2-3, with TRBD2 matching 12 bases. CDR3 size: 18 residues. Germline-derived CDR1 and CDR2 are SGDLS and YYNGEE. Trimming took 4 bases from V and 3 from J; bases not matched to a gene: 12. The CDR3 loop reads CASSPRQGGLAGTDTQYF. CDR3 DNA: TGTGCCAGCAGCCCCCGACAGGGAGGACTAGCGGGAACAGATACGCAGTATTTT.

This chain connects TRBV7-6 to TRBJ1-2; 10 positions agree with TRBD1. Germline V gene data show CDR1 as SGHVS and CDR2 as FNYEAQ. V shed 4 bases, J shed 1 base, and the junction held 9 bases outside the gene matches. This CDR3 is built from 17 residues. The CDR3 is CASSWPGQGLSNYGYTF. CDR3 nucleotide sequence: TGTGCCAGCAGCTGGCCGGGACAGGGGTTAAGTAACTATGGCTACACCTTC.

The chain carries TRBV5-1 and TRBJ1-5; D remains ambiguous. Trimming cost V 0 bases and J 4 bases, with 8 bases left between them. Germline loops: CDR1 SGHRS, CDR2 YFSETQ. CDR3 length: 14 residues. The CDR3 nucleotides are TGCGCCAGCAGCTTGGACTTTTCAAATCAGCCCCAGCATTTT. Protein product: CASSLDFSNQPQHF. Together with reference TRBV5-1 and TRBJ1-5, the CDR3 gives the full variable domain: KAGVTQTPRYLIKTRGQQVTLSCSPISGHRSVSWYQQTPGQGLQFLFEYFSETQRNKGNFPGRFSGRQFSNSRSEMNVSTLELGDSALYLCASSLDFSNQPQHFGDGTRLSIL.

As DNA, the CDR3 is TGTGCCAGCAGCGACAGGGGCCACGGCTACACCTTC. Translation: CASSDRGHGYTF. The rearrangement uses TRBV6-4 and TRBJ1-2; TRBD1 matches 8 bases. Germline V gene lookup returns CDR1 MRHNA and CDR2 SNTAGT. Trimming cost V 6 bases and J 8 bases; bases outside gene matches: 5. This CDR3 comprises 12 residues.

This clone was observed once. The V and J genes are TRBV3-1 (or the pseudogene TRBV3-2) and TRBJ2-7; TRBD1 matches 10 bases. J lost 4 bases, V lost 4 bases, and 22 bases had no gene match. Germline CDR1 is LGHDT and CDR2 is YNNKEL (reference sequence). The CDR3 is made up of 20 amino acids. CDR3 nucleotide sequence: TGTGCCAGCAGCCCCTATATCCGGGACAGGGGCAACCACTTTTGGTACGAGCAGTACTTC. Protein product: CASSPYIRDRGNHFWYEQYF.

V is TRBV7-6 and J is TRBJ2-3, with 10 nucleotides matching TRBD2. The V segment lost 2 bases and the J segment 4 bases; nucleotides outside the gene matches: 9. CDR1 and CDR2 (germline): SGHVS, FNYEAQ. This CDR3 region has 17 residues. The CDR3: CASSLSVLAGAPDTQYF. CDR3 nucleotide sequence: TGTGCCAGCAGCTTATCGGTCCTAGCGGGAGCCCCAGATACGCAGTATTTT.

The gene calls are TRBV28 and TRBJ2-7; the D call may be TRBD1 or TRBD2 (5 bases each). Trimming removed 3 bases from V and 3 bases from J, with 9 bases in between. The germline V gene encodes CDR1 MDHEN and CDR2 SYDVKM. The CDR3 consists of 13 residues. The CDR3 sequence is CASSFSGGYEQYF. The CDR3 DNA is TGTGCCAGCAGTTTCAGTGGGGGCTACGAGCAGTACTTC.

The gene calls are TRBV9 and TRBJ2-5; D uncertain. V was pared by 0 bases and J by 5 bases, with 8 bases between. Germline assignment: CDR1 SGDLS and CDR2 YYNGEE. This CDR3 is built from 13 residues. The CDR3 nucleotides are TGTGCCAGCAGCGTAGACAGCCGCGAGACCCAGTACTTC. Protein sequence: CASSVDSRETQYF.

This rearrangement joins TRBV9 to TRBJ1-4; perhaps TRBD1 as D (5 bases). The CDR3 is made up of 16 amino acids. Trimming took off 0 bases at V and 4 bases at J, with 13 bases between the two ends. Germline V gene data show CDR1 as SGDLS and CDR2 as YYNGEE. The CDR3 region is CASSVDWGEDNEKLFF. The CDR3 DNA follows: TGTGCCAGCAGCGTAGATTGGGGGGAGGATAATGAAAAACTGTTTTTT.

The gene calls are TRBV6-5 and TRBJ2-1; 11 positions match TRBD2. After removal of 4 bases from V and 7 bases from J, the junction contained 6 bases not matched to a gene. CDR3 length: 15 residues. The germline V gene encodes CDR1 MNHEY and CDR2 SVGAGI. The DNA of the CDR3 is TGTGCCAGCAGTTCCCCTAGCGGGAGGTATAATGAGCAGTTCTTC. Translated: CASSSPSGRYNEQFF.

The chain couples TRBV30 to TRBJ2-3, with TRBD1 matching over 10 bases. V was pared by 5 bases and J by 3 bases, with 5 bases of the junction left unmatched. This CDR3 is 14 amino acids long. Germline V gene data show CDR1 as GTSNPN and CDR2 as SVGIG (reference sequence). CDR3 nucleotide sequence: TGTGCCTGGGTCGAGGACAGGGGGACAGATACGCAGTATTTT. It translates to CAWVEDRGTDTQYF. Combining the CDR3 with reference TRBV30 and TRBJ2-3 gives the whole variable domain SQTIHQWPATLVQPVGSPLSLECTVEGTSNPNLYWYRQAAGRGLQLLFYSVGIGQISSEVPQNLSASRPQDRQFILSSKKLLLSDSGFYLCAWVEDRGTDTQYFGPGTRLTVL.

In this sample, this clone turned up a few times. The V and J genes are TRBV19 and TRBJ1-6; unclear D gene. The CDR3 runs 12 residues. The V gene's germline CDR1 is LNHDA and CDR2 SQIVND (reference sequence). The DNA of the CDR3 is TGTGCTTCGGGGTGGCCAAATTCACCCCTCCACTTT. It translates to CASGWPNSPLHF.

This clone is a singleton in its sample. V usage is TRBV27 and J usage is TRBJ1-5; weak D call: TRBD1 (6 bases). CDR3 length: 13 amino acids. The germline gives CDR1 MNHEY, CDR2 SMNVEV (reference sequence). V lost 5 bases, J lost 3 bases, and 8 bases lay in between. CDR3 coding DNA: TGTGCCAGCAGTAACAGGGTCAATCAGCCCCAGCATTTT. It codes for CASSNRVNQPQHF.

The chain employs TRBV9 and TRBJ2-5; 7 bases are shared with TRBD2. Germline trimming cut 0 bases from V and 5 bases from J; bases unmatched to any gene: 13. The CDR3 consists of 17 residues. The germline V gene has CDR1 SGDLS and CDR2 YYNGEE. CDR3 residues: CASSVGIAGRVRETQYF. The CDR3 DNA reads TGTGCCAGCAGCGTAGGGATTGCGGGGAGGGTTAGGGAGACCCAGTACTTC.

The rearrangement uses TRBV15 and TRBJ1-6; D is undetermined. V lost 8 bases and J 9 bases, leaving 17 bases between the germline ends. Germline assignment: CDR1 LNHNV and CDR2 YYDKDF (reference sequence). The CDR3 loop spans 14 amino acids. The CDR3 reads CATQSSGGGSPLHF. The CDR3 DNA is TGTGCCACCCAATCATCCGGAGGTGGTTCACCCCTCCACTTT.

This chain joins TRBV28 and TRBJ1-6; D is unresolved. CDR3 length: 14 amino acids. The V and J ends lost 2 bases and 8 bases respectively, with 10 bases between them. In germline, CDR1 is MDHEN, CDR2 SYDVKM. The CDR3 spells CASSLNSRYSPLHF. CDR3 DNA: TGTGCCAGCAGTTTAAACAGCCGCTATTCACCCCTCCACTTT.